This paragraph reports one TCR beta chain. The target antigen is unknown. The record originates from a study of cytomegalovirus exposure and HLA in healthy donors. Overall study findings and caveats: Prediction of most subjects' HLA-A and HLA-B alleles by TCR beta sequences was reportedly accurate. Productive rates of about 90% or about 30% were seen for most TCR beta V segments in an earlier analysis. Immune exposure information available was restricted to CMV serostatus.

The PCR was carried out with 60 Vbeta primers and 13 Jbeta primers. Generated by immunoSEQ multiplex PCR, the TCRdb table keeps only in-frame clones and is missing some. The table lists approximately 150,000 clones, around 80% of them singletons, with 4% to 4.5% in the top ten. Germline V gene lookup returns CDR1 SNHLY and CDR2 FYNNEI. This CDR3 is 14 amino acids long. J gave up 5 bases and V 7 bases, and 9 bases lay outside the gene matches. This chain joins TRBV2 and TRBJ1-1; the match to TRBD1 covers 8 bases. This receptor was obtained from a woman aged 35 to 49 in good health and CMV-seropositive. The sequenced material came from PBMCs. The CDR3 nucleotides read TGTGCCAGCATACTCCAGGGGGCGTCGACTGAAGCTTTCTTT. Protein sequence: CASILQGASTEAFF.